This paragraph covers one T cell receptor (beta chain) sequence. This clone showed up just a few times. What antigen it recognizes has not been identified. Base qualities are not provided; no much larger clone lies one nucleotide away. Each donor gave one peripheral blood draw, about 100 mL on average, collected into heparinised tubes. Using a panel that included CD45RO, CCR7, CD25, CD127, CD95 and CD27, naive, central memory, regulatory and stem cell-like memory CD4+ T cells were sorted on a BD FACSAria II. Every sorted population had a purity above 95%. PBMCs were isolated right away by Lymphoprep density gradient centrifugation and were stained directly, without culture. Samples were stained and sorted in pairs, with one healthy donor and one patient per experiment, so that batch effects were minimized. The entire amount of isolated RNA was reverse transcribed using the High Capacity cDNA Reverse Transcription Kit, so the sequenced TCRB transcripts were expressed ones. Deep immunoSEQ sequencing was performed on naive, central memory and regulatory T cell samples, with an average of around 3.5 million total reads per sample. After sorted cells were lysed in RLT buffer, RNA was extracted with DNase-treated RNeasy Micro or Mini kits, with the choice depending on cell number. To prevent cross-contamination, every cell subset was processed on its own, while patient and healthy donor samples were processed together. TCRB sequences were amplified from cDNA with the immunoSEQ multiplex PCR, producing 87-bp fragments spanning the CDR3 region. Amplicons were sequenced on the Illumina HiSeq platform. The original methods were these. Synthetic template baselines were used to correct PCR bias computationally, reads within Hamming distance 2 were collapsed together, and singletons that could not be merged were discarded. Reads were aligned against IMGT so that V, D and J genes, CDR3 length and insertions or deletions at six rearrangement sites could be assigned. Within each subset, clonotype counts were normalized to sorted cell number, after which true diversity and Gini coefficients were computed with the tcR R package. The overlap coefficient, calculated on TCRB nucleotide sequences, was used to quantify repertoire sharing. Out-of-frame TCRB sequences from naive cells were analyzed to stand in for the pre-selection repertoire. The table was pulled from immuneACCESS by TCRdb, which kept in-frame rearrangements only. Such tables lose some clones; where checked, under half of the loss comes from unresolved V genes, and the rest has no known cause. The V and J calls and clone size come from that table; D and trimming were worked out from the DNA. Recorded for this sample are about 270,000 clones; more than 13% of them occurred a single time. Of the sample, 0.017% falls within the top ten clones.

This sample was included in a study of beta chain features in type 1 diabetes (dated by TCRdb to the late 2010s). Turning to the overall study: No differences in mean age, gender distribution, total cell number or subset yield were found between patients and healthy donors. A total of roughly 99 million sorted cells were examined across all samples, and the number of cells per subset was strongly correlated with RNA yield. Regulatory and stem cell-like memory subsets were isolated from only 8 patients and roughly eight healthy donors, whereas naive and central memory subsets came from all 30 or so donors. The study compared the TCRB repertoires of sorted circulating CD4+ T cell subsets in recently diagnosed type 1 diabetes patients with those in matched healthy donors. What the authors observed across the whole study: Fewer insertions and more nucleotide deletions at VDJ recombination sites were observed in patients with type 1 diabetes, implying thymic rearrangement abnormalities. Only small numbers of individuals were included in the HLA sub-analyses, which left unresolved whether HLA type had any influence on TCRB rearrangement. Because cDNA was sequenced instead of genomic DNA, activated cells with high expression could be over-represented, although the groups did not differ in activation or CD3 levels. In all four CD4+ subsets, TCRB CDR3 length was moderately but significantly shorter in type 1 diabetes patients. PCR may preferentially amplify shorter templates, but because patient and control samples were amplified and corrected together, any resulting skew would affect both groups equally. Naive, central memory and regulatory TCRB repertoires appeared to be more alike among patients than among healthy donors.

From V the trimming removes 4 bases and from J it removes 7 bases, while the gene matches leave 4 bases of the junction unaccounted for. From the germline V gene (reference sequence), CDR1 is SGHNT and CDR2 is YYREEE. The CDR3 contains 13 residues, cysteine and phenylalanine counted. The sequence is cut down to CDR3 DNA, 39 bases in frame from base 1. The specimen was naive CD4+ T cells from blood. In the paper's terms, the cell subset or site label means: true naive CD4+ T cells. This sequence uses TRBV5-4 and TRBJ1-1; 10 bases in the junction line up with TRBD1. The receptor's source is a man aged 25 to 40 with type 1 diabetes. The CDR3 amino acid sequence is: CASSHGTGVEAFF. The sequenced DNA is TGTGCCAGCAGCCACGGGACAGGGGTTGAAGCTTTCTTT.